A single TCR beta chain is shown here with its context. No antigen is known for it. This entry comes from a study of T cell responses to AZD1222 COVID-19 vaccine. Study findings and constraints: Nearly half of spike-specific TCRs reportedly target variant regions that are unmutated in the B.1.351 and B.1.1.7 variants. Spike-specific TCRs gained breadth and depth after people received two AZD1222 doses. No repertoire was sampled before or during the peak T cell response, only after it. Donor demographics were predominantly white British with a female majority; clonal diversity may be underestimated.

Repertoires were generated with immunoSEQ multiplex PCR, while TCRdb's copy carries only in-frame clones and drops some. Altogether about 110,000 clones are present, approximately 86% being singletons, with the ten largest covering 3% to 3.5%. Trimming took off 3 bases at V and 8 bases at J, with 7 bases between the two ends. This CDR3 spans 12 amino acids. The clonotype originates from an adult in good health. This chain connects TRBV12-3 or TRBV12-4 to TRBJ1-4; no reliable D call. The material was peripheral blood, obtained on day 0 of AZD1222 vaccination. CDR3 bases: TGTGCCAGCAGTTTTTCTCTAGAAAAACTGTTTTTT. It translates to CASSFSLEKLFF.